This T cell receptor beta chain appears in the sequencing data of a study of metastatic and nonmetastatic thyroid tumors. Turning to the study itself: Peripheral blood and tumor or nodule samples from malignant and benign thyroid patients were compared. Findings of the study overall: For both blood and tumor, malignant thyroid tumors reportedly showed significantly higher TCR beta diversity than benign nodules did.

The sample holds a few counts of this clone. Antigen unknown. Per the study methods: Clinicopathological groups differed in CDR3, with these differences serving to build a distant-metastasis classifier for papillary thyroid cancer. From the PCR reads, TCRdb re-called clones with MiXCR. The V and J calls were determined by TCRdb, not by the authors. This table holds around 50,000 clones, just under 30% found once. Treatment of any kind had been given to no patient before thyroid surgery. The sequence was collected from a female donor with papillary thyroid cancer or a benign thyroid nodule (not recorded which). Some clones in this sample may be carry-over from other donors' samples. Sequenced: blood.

In DNA form, the CDR3 reads TGTGCCAGCAGTCCCCTAGCGGGAGTAGCGACCCAGTACTTC. Translation gives CASSPLAGVATQYF. The chain joins TRBV28 to TRBJ2-5; 10 bases align to TRBD2. The CDR3 has 14 residues. With 5 bases clipped from V and 7 bases from J, the junction kept 7 bases outside the gene matches. Per germline, CDR1 MDHEN and CDR2 SYDVKM.